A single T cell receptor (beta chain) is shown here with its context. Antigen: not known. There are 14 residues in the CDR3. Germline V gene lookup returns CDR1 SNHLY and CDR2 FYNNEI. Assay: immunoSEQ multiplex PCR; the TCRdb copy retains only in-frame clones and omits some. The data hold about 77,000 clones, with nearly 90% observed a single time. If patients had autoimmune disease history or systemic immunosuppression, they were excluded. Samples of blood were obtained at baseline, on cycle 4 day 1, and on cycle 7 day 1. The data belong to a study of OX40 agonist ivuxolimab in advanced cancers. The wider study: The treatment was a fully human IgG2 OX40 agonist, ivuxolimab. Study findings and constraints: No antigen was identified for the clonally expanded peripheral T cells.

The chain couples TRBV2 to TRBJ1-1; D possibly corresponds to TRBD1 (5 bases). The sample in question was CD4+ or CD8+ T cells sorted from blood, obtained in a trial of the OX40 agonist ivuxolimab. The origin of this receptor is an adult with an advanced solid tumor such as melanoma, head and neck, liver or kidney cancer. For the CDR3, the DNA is TGTGCTAGCTTAGTACGGGGGATGAACACTGAAGCTTTCTTT. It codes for CASLVRGMNTEAFF.